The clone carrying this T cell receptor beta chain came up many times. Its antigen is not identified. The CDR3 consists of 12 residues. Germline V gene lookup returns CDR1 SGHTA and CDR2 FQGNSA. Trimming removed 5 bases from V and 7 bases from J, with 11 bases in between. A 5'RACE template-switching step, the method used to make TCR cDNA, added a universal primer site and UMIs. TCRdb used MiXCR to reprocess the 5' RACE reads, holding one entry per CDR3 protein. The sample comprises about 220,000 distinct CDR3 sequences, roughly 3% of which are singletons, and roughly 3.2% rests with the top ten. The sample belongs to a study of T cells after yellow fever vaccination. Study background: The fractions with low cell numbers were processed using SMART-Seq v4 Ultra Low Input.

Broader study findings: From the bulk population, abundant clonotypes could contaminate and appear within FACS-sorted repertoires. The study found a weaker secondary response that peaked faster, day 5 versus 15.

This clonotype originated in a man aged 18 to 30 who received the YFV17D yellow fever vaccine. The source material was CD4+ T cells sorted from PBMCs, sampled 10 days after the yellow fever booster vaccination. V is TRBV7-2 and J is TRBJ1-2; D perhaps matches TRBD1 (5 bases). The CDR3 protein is CASSPGRVGYTF. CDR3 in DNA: TGTGCCAGCAGCCCGGGGCGGGTTGGCTACACCTTC.